Listed here is a single T cell receptor (beta chain). Its antigen is not known. V was clipped by 4 bases and J by 1 base; unmatched bases: 9. In germline, CDR1 is SGHNT, CDR2 YYREEE (reference sequence). CDR3 length equals 16 residues. The data originate from a study of T cell responses to AZD1222 COVID-19 vaccine. The wider study: Analysis merged second doses at about 4 or about 12 weeks.

Study conclusions and caveats: Once two AZD1222 doses were given, Spike-specific TCR breadth and depth went up.

Measured with immunoSEQ multiplex PCR; TCRdb has only the in-frame clones, and not every one. The sample shows 150,000 to 200,000 clones, almost 95% of them seen only once. The source was peripheral blood, collected on day 0 of AZD1222 vaccination. The V gene is TRBV5-4, the J gene TRBJ2-3; 7 nucleotides align to TRBD1. This clonotype originated in an adult in good health. The CDR3 here is CASSGRGSVGTDTQYF. CDR3 nucleotides: TGTGCCAGCAGCGGCAGGGGGTCAGTGGGCACAGATACGCAGTATTTT. Based on the CDR3 plus reference TRBV5-4 and TRBJ2-3, the full variable domain is ETGVTQSPTHLIKTRGQQVTLRCSSQSGHNTVSWYQQALGQGPQFIFQYYREEENGRGNFPPRFSGLQFPNYSSELNVNALELDDSALYLCASSGRGSVGTDTQYFGPGTRLTVL.